This record covers a single T cell receptor (beta chain). Its specificity is not known. This specimen belongs to a study of response to subunit inactivated influenza vaccine. TCRdb reprocessed the RT-PCR reads via MiXCR and lists one record per CDR3 protein. The sample has roughly 630,000 distinct CDR3 sequences, 14% seen once. Points from the study as a whole: Only a handful of new T cells, the authors suggested, are recruited with each seasonal influenza vaccination.

This CDR3 spans 13 amino acids. Trimming removed 6 bases from V and 8 bases from J, with 16 bases in between. The input for sequencing was PBMCs from blood, taken approximately 15 days before vaccination. This clonotype was obtained from a man aged 50 to 59 who received an inactivated influenza vaccine. The rearrangement joins TRBV12-3 or TRBV12-4 to TRBJ1-2; D is undetermined. The CDR3 protein is CASSPGMDWGYTF. CDR3 DNA: TGTGCCAGCAGCCCTGGGATGGACTGGGGCTACACCTTC.